The sequence of this T cell receptor beta chain was determined in a study of cytomegalovirus exposure and HLA in healthy donors (dated by TCRdb to between 2016 and 2019). In terms of the full investigation: An earlier analysis of approximately 640 of the donors reported 276 Gb of sequence data and roughly 100 million unique TCR beta sequences from roughly 180 million T cells. Besides the first cohort of roughly 640 subjects, a separate validation cohort made up of 90 to 150 different subjects was used. The study was designed to test whether signatures of past pathogen exposure could be identified by cataloging public T cell receptors. Genome-wide SNP genotypes for about three fifths of the 666 donors were used in a later genetic analysis, which treated that subset as a discovery cohort. An earlier analysis of about 620 of the donors applied high-throughput TCR beta sequencing to assess whether each TCR beta V gene segment acted as functional or pseudogenic. All discovery cohort repertoires had been generated using a single sequencing platform. To study patterns of TCR occurrence, a later analysis re-analyzed previously published TCR beta repertoires from more than 550 donors and added high-resolution HLA genotyping. About five DR-DQ haplotypes were handled as single units for association and clustering because linkage in the cohort was strong. The genetic ancestry cluster associated with self-reported Caucasian donors included about 84% of the roughly 400 genotyped donors. Typing coverage differed by locus: A, B, C, DRB1 and DQB1 were typed in about 620-630 donors, DQA1 in about 550, DPA1 in around 600, and DPB1 in just under 490. Both class I and class II loci were covered by HLA typing, at four-digit resolution. About 300 gigabases of sequencing data and around 87 million unique TCR sequences were included in an early release covering several hundred HLA-typed donors. The study profiled the T cell repertoires of under 850 subjects by immunosequencing and related them to cytomegalovirus serostatus. Among some 410 genotyped donors of the cohort, an average of approximately 240,000 unique TCR beta nucleotide sequences was sequenced per donor, of which 15% to 20% were non-productive. Rather than using new phenotypic data, the later analysis identified candidate immune exposures from TCR beta sequences and from how often those sequences occurred across donors. High-throughput TCR immunosequencing, statistical association of individual TCRs with disease status, and machine learning were combined to predict cytomegalovirus infection status. Donor age, sex, ethnicity and CMV serostatus were compiled together with the repertoire data.

A note on this clone: Its antigen target is currently unknown.

The cohort consisted of 600 or so healthy bone marrow donors. Cohort members were all nominally healthy when sampled, although unrecorded immune exposures were likely present. The donor was CMV seropositive and was included in the group of some 290 seropositive cohort members. A peripheral blood sample was collected from each donor, and TCR beta sequencing was performed on peripheral blood mononuclear cells. The Qiagen DNeasy Blood Extraction Kit was used to extract genomic DNA from the blood cell samples. Inclusive of the bounding cysteine and phenylalanine, the CDR3 is 19 residues long. The only DNA kept is the CDR3, 57 bases in frame from the first base. According to the germline V gene, CDR1 reads LGHNA and CDR2 reads YNFKEQ. V is pruned by 0 bases and J by 6 bases, leaving 14 bases of the junction without a gene match. The study at large found these results: Presence/absence analyses assumed roughly uniform sequencing depth across donors, an assumption that may not hold. A later analysis found that TCR association rates varied across HLA loci, with DRB1 alleles showing the most associated TCRs and HLA-C alleles the fewest. Because HLA typing was missing for some donors at each locus, association tests included only the typed subset. A later analysis associated 16,951 TCR beta sequences with specific HLA alleles at a false discovery rate of 0.05. For the cohort, immune exposure information was limited to CMV serostatus. Correlated functional status among segregating V segments might reflect linkage disequilibrium, but an unknown experimental factor could not be ruled out. A later analysis found that most CMV-associated TCR beta chains appeared HLA-restricted, with HLA associations seemingly driven largely by CMV exposure. The study gave a list of 150 to 200 TCR beta chains associated with cytomegalovirus. In a later analysis, HLA-associated TCR beta chains were found to be more clonally expanded and to have lower generation probabilities than equally common non-associated chains. It was suggested by the authors that the approach could potentially be generalized to other disease states and immunological phenotypes. Assigning TCR associations to individual alleles was difficult when HLA alleles, especially DR and DQ, strongly co-occurred. A cluster of highly shared sequence variants was judged likely to be a technical artifact of the sequencing pipeline. Because counts were too low, more than 15 rarely observed V segments, including chromosome 9 orphons, were left out of the earlier analysis of 587 of the donors. Broadly in line with IMGT annotations, most TCR beta V segments showed up in productive rearrangements about 87% or about 30% of the time in an earlier analysis of around 550 of the donors. A later analysis reported that several top co-occurrence clusters appeared linked to parvovirus B19, influenza, CMV and Epstein-Barr virus. A later genetic analysis reported fewer N-insertions in productive TCRs among donors in an Asian-associated ancestry cluster than the roughly 700-donor mean. The 87-base-pair reads could not distinguish some IMGT-functional V segments, including TRBV6-2 and TRBV6-3, so those segments were excluded. In a later genetic analysis, a missense DCLRE1C variant was associated with V-gene and J-gene trimming of TCR beta chains, and the association was replicated in an independent cohort. The cohort was sequenced for TCR beta chains only, and without alpha or paired-chain data the features that could be detected were limited. While some public TCRs were present in many individuals, most TCR sequences turned up only very rarely across donors. Three of the identified cytomegalovirus-associated TCR beta chains were confirmed in vitro to be specific for cytomegalovirus antigens. Cytomegalovirus status was reported to be diagnosed by the classifier with high specificity and sensitivity in both the original and validation cohorts. A further reported finding was that TCR beta sequences accurately predicted the HLA-A and HLA-B alleles for most subjects in the first cohort.

To prepare the library, the immunoSEQ multiplex PCR assay was applied. The multiplex PCR relied on a mix of 60 forward primers for TCR Vbeta segments and 13 reverse primers for TCR Jbeta segments. Amplification of the CDR3 region of rearranged TCR beta genes was performed with a multiplex PCR assay on genomic DNA. The amplified TCR beta libraries were sequenced on the Illumina HiSeq System as 87-base-pair reads. The paper's data handling went like this. A later analysis counted tens of millions of unique TCR beta chains across the 640 or so repertoires, and 10 million to 11 million of these chains were shared by at least two donors. To remove PCR and sequencing errors, raw reads were error-corrected and collapsed into unique sequences using a nearest-neighbor algorithm that merged closely related sequences. V, D and J gene segments were assigned by aligning CDR3 sequences to IMGT reference sequences. For a sequence to be retained, a match of at least six nucleotides was required to both a V gene segment and a J gene segment. A rearrangement was called productive if the CDR3 had no stop codons and remained in frame with V and J, and every other rearrangement was called non-productive. Following IMGT convention, CDR3 was defined as the stretch from the second conserved V-encoded cysteine to the conserved J-encoded phenylalanine. Sequences without an unambiguous match to a single V gene segment were excluded from the earlier analysis of approximately 600 of the donors. In an earlier analysis of approximately 610 of the donors, V segments were called functional above 56.7% productive rearrangements and were called segregating when the between-donor standard deviation exceeded 5%. A statistical classification framework was built to diagnose cytomegalovirus status from the catalog of TCR beta chain sequences. In a later analysis, V and J genes were assigned by comparing TCR nucleotide sequences against IMGT/GENE-DB human TR gene sequences. In a later analysis, CDR3 sequences and most-parsimonious VDJ recombination scenarios were assigned using the TCRdist pipeline. In a later analysis, every TCR beta chain was defined by the combination of its CDR3 amino acid sequence and its V-gene family, and reads without a unique V-gene family were dropped. To address suspected cross-contamination and a sequencing artifact, a later analysis removed roughly 640 highly shared, low-generation-probability nucleotide sequences. For each public chain, a later analysis derived a clonal expansion index from normalized ranks of inferred template counts within each repertoire. A later analysis computed generation probabilities with a VDJ recombination model fitted to out-of-frame rearrangements, and checked the results against IGoR. In a later analysis, TCR-TCR, TCR-HLA and TCR-CMV co-occurrence was scored with hypergeometric tests, and a repertoire-size bias correction was applied to TCR pairs. A later analysis estimated false discovery rates by permuting HLA or CMV assignments 20 times. In a later analysis, co-occurring TCRs were grouped using DBSCAN, and TCRdist sequence similarity was added for clustering within HLA-allele-positive subsets. Repertoires with fewer than 30,000 or more than 120,000 public chains, plus five repertoires with anomalous nucleotide sharing, were excluded from co-occurrence clustering. TCRdb took this table from immuneACCESS and kept in-frame rearrangements with V and J called. Such tables lack part of the clones; where checked against another copy, unresolved V genes explain under half of the gap, and the rest is unexplained. That table is the source of V, J and clone size, and D and trimming were worked out from the DNA. The sample table holds 150,000 to 200,000 clones. The top ten hold 0.75% to 0.85% of the sample.

This receptor chain uses TRBV4-2 and TRBJ2-7; 13 of the junction bases match TRBD2. The clonotype was recovered from a woman under 30 in good health and CMV-seropositive. Sequences were obtained from PBMCs. The CDR3 corresponds to CASSQELPGTSGTRPEQYF. The nucleotide sequence reads TGTGCCAGCAGCCAAGAGCTACCCGGGACTAGCGGGACGAGACCCGAGCAGTACTTC.